One and the same sample provided the 19 T cell receptor beta chains below, sequenced in a study of blood T cell repertoires in COVID-19. Sequencing was performed with immunoSEQ multiplex PCR; in TCRdb, only in-frame clones are kept and a portion is missing. The data contain around 150,000 clones, approximately 88% of them singletons. Sequencing was carried out using peripheral blood. The receptor source for this set is a man between 70 and 80 years old with acute or convalescent COVID-19.

V and J are TRBV25-1 and TRBJ2-2, with D uncertain. Germline loops: CDR1 MGHDK, CDR2 SYGVNS. Trimming left V 2 bases short and J 4 bases short, with 8 bases between. This CDR3 is 14 amino acids long. In nucleotides, the CDR3 is TGTGCCAGCAGTGAAGGGCCCAGCACCGGGGAGCTGTTTTTT. It codes for CASSEGPSTGELFF.

This clone has a handful of counts. This chain links TRBV9 with TRBJ2-7, with a possible D match to TRBD1 (6 bases). Between the trimmed V and J ends, which lost 7 bases and 2 bases, there was a span of 13 bases. Germline V gene data show CDR1 as SGDLS and CDR2 as YYNGEE. The CDR3 is 13 residues long. CDR3 DNA sequence: TGTGCCAGCGGCAGGGACACGACCTACGAGCAGTACTTC. Encoded protein: CASGRDTTYEQYF.

This chain connects TRBV18 to TRBJ2-5; no clear D gene. Trimming shortened V by 3 bases and J by 2 bases, and 10 bases separated the two germline ends. Germline V lookup: CDR1 KGHSH, CDR2 LQKENI. The CDR3 covers 14 residues. As DNA, the CDR3 is TGTGCCAGCTCACCGGGCTCAAATCAAGAGACCCAGTACTTC. Translation: CASSPGSNQETQYF.

The CDR3 DNA is TGTGCCACCCTACCCCAGGGGAATCAGCCCCAGCATTTT. Translated: CATLPQGNQPQHF. The rearrangement uses TRBV21-1 and TRBJ1-5; TRBD1 is taken as the D call from the table, unchecked against the DNA. TRBV21-1 represents a pseudogene. CDR3 size: 13 residues.

This rearrangement joins TRBV6-5 to TRBJ1-5; D is ambiguous. Germline V gene lookup returns CDR1 MNHEY and CDR2 SVGAGI. V was shortened by 7 bases and J by 0 bases, with 10 bases between the two germline ends. This CDR3 contains 14 residues. CDR3 sequence: CASTTEYSNQPQHF. CDR3 DNA: TGTGCCAGCACTACAGAATATAGCAATCAGCCCCAGCATTTT.

This chain joins TRBV27 and TRBJ2-1, with 13 bases identical to TRBD2. The CDR3 contains 17 residues. Per germline, CDR1 MNHEY and CDR2 SMNVEV (reference sequence). Trimming removed 4 bases from V and 8 bases from J; junction bases left unmatched: 11. The CDR3 DNA sequence: TGTGCCAGCAGTTCCCCTATCACTAGCGGGGGGGCCGATGAGCAGTTCTTC. Protein product: CASSSPITSGGADEQFF.

J is TRBJ2-4 and V is TRBV14, with a weak D call TRBD2 (6 bases). The germline CDR1 and CDR2 sequences are SGHDN and FVKESK. Trimming took off 0 bases at V and 0 bases at J, with 12 bases between the two ends. The CDR3 length is 17 residues. CDR3 sequence: CASSQEGLGLAKNIQYF. For the CDR3, the DNA is TGTGCCAGCAGCCAAGAGGGGCTGGGACTAGCCAAAAACATTCAGTACTTC.

This chain connects TRBV5-1 to TRBJ2-1; 8 bases fit TRBD1. CDR3 size: 13 residues. Germline CDR1 and CDR2: SGHRS and YFSETQ. The V segment lost 4 bases and the J segment 7 bases; nucleotides outside the gene matches: 4. The CDR3 DNA sequence: TGCGCCAGCAGCCTACGGACAGGGAATGAGCAGTTCTTC. As protein: CASSLRTGNEQFF.

A few counts support this clone. V gene TRBV5-1 combines with J gene TRBJ1-4; D may be TRBD1 (6 bases). The CDR3 runs 15 residues. V lost 5 bases and J lost 1, with 12 bases in between. Germline CDR1 and CDR2: SGHRS and YFSETQ. DNA for the CDR3: TGCGCCAGCAGTTCAGGGGTAGTAACTAATGAAAAACTGTTTTTT. Protein sequence: CASSSGVVTNEKLFF.

As for this clone: One end of the junction fails to match germline, which may point to a read error. J is TRBJ2-1 and V is TRBV11-1, with 15 bases fitting TRBD2. Germline lookup yields CDR1 SGHAT and CDR2 FQDESV (reference sequence). This CDR3 spans 12 amino acids. CDR3 region: CASSRTSGGVIF. The CDR3 DNA sequence: TGTGCCAGCAGCCGGACTAGCGGGGGGGTAATCTTC.

The CDR3 region is CASGVYGYTF. The CDR3 DNA sequence: TGTGCCAGCGGAGTTTATGGCTACACCTTC. This chain links TRBV28 with TRBJ1-2; D is undetermined. The CDR3 spans 10 residues. The V and J ends lost 8 bases and 5 bases respectively, with 6 bases between them. CDR1 is MDHEN, CDR2 SYDVKM, per germline.

The rearrangement links TRBV4-2 to TRBJ1-6; TRBD1 aligns across 7 bases. This CDR3 comprises 19 residues. Trimming cost V 4 bases and J 0 bases; bases outside gene matches: 12. The germline V gene encodes CDR1 LGHNA and CDR2 YNFKEQ. The CDR3 DNA sequence: TGTGCCAGCAGCCTCGGGACAGCCGCACAGAGCTCCTATAATTCACCCCTCCACTTT. Translation gives CASSLGTAAQSSYNSPLHF.

The CDR3 here is CASSLGGESDTQYF. The CDR3, as DNA: TGTGCCAGCAGCTTAGGGGGGGAGTCGGATACGCAGTATTTT. This chain uses TRBV11-3 with TRBJ2-3; tentative D call: TRBD2 (6 bases). This CDR3 has 14 amino acids. The ends were cut back, 1 base at V and 6 bases at J, with 11 bases in the middle. Germline V gene sequence: CDR1 SGHNT, CDR2 YENEEA.

The rearrangement uses TRBV4-2 and TRBJ1-5; 7 bases match TRBD1. After removal of 1 base from V and 3 bases from J, the junction contained 3 bases not matched to a gene. The CDR3 is 15 amino acids. Germline assignment: CDR1 LGHNA and CDR2 YNFKEQ. Here the CDR3 reads CASSQGQGDNQPQHF. DNA of the CDR3: TGTGCCAGCAGCCAAGGACAGGGAGACAATCAGCCCCAGCATTTT.

The V gene is TRBV18, the J gene TRBJ2-5; 9 bases agree with TRBD1. V shed 2 bases and J 9 bases; nucleotides not matched to a gene: 4. Germline V gene lookup returns CDR1 KGHSH and CDR2 LQKENI. This CDR3 is built from 13 residues. The CDR3: CASSPGDRESQYF. DNA of the CDR3: TGTGCCAGCTCACCAGGGGACAGGGAGTCCCAGTACTTC.

This chain links TRBV3-1 (or the pseudogene TRBV3-2) with TRBJ2-5, with TRBD1 as a possible D gene (6 bases). From germline, CDR1 is LGHDT and CDR2 YNNKEL (reference sequence). The CDR3 runs 13 residues. V was cut by 7 bases and J by 4 bases, with 13 bases left in between. CDR3 nucleotide sequence: TGTGCCAGCACCCGAGACAGGCCAGAGACCCAGTACTTC. Encoded protein: CASTRDRPETQYF.

The CDR3 loop reads CATSDEVAREQFF. CDR3 coding DNA: TGTGCCACCAGTGATGAGGTGGCGCGTGAGCAGTTCTTC. The chain joins TRBV24-1 to TRBJ2-1; the D is unclear. V lost 3 bases to trimming and J lost 9 bases, with 11 bases between them. Germline values: CDR1 KGHDR, CDR2 SFDVKD. The CDR3 runs 13 residues.

The chain combines TRBV6-5 with TRBJ1-5; 7 positions match TRBD1. Germline loops: CDR1 MNHEY, CDR2 SVGAGI. The CDR3 covers 13 residues. Germline trimming cut 6 bases from V and 7 bases from J; bases unmatched to any gene: 6. CDR3 in amino acids: CASSQTGMQPQHF. The CDR3 DNA reads as TGTGCCAGCAGCCAGACAGGGATGCAGCCCCAGCATTTT.

This clone was observed a single time. The rearrangement links TRBV12-3 or TRBV12-4 to TRBJ1-1; D might be TRBD1 (5 bases). V was trimmed by 5 bases and J by 5 bases, leaving 12 bases between them. The CDR3 covers 13 residues. CDR3: CASSPKGRTEAFF. The DNA for the CDR3 is TGTGCCAGCAGTCCCAAGGGGAGGACTGAAGCTTTCTTT.